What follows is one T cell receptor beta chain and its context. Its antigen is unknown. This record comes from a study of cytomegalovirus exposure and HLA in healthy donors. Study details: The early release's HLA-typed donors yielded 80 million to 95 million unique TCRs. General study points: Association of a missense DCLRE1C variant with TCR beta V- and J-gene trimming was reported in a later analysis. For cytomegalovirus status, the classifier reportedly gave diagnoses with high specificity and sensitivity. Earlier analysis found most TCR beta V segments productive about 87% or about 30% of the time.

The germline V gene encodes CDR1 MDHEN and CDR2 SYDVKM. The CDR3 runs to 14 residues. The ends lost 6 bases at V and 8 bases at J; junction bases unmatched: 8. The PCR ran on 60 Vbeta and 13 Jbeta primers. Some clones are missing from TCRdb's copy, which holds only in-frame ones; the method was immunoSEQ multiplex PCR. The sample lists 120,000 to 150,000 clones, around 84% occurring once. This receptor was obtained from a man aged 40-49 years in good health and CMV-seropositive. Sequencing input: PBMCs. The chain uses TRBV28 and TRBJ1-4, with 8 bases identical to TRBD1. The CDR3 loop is CASRTGTGLEKLFF. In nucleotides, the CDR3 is TGTGCCAGCAGAACCGGGACAGGATTGGAAAAACTGTTTTTT.